The 23 T cell receptor beta chains below all came from one sample that was sequenced in a study of CD8+CD57+ T cells in acquired aplastic anemia. Patients included in sequencing had previously demonstrated CD8+CD57+ cell expansion by flow cytometry. Genomic DNA served as template for TCR beta VDJ and CDR3 profiling. TCRdb redid the calling of the reads with MiXCR, one entry per CDR3 protein. The repertoire consists of just over 450,000 distinct CDR3 sequences, with less than 35% occurring once and the leading ten covering approximately 0.82%. Sequenced input: sorted CD4+, CD8+, or CD8+CD57+ T cells (not recorded which) from PBMCs. Source of these receptors: a human donor with aplastic anemia.

This clonotype was counted only a few times. The V call is TRBV20-1, the J call TRBJ1-6, with TRBD1 as a possible D gene (6 bases). Germline assignment: CDR1 DFQATT and CDR2 SNEGSKA (reference sequence). V lost 2 bases to trimming and J lost 6 bases, with 20 bases between them. The CDR3 spans 17 residues. CDR3 region: CSARPPLQGRGNSPLHF. DNA of the CDR3: TGCAGTGCTAGACCCCCGTTGCAGGGGAGAGGTAATTCACCCCTCCACTTT.

Worth noting for this clonotype: This CDR3 is missing its conserved last phenylalanine or tryptophan, likely due to a read error. The DNA is left out, because the CDR3 cannot be placed on it with certainty; the CDR3 is given as TCRdb lists it. The rearrangement links TRBV10-3 to TRBJ1-5. A total of 8 residues make up the CDR3, ends included. Germline CDR1 reads ENHRY; CDR2 reads SYGVKD. The CDR3 is CAISDSKS.

This clonotype was counted ten times or more. The rearrangement joins TRBV6-2 or TRBV6-3 to TRBJ1-2; D uncertain. V shed 9 bases and J shed 3 bases, with 5 bases lying between them. The CDR3 loop spans 10 amino acids. Germline lookup yields CDR1 MNHEY and CDR2 SVGEGT. The CDR3 nucleotides read TGTGCCAGTCCCGACTATGGCTACACCTTC. This sequence encodes CASPDYGYTF.

This clonotype was seen just once. A much larger clone lies one base from this, so it may be a read error. CDR3 DNA: TGTGCCAGTAGGCGGCAACCGGGACAGGGGGATTACGAGCAGTACGTC. This encodes CASRRQPGQGDYEQYV. V and J are TRBV19 and TRBJ2-7; the match to TRBD1 covers 11 bases. The V segment lost 6 bases and the J segment 4 bases; nucleotides outside the gene matches: 11. Germline V gene data show CDR1 as LNHDA and CDR2 as SQIVND (reference sequence). The CDR3 contains 16 residues.

The J gene is TRBJ2-7, the V gene TRBV10-3, with D perhaps given as TRBD1 or TRBD2 (6 bases each). Between the trimmed V and J ends, which lost 10 bases and 2 bases, there was a span of 15 bases. CDR3 length: 13 residues. Germline values: CDR1 ENHRY, CDR2 SYGVKD. CDR3 DNA sequence: TGTGCCAGCACCCTCCGGGGGCCCTACGAGCAGTACTTC. It is translated as CASTLRGPYEQYF.

This clonotype showed up just once. Given a much more abundant clone one base away, this may be a read error. V and J are TRBV20-1 and TRBJ2-5; the match to TRBD2 covers 7 bases. Germline values: CDR1 DFQATT, CDR2 SNEGSKA (reference sequence). This CDR3 is 13 amino acids long. CDR3 nucleotides: TGCAGTGCCATAACTAGCGCTCAAGAGGCCCAGTACTTC. This translates into CSAITSAQEAQYF.

The chain combines TRBV12-3 or TRBV12-4 with TRBJ1-4, with no clear D. V was cut by 5 bases and J by 0 bases, with 7 bases left in between. The CDR3 has 14 amino acids. The CDR3 loop is CASSPGTTNEKLFF. CDR3 coding DNA: TGTGCCAGCAGTCCCGGGACAACTAATGAAAAACTGTTTTTT.

With respect to this clonotype: Germline is not matched at one junction end, which may reflect a read error. CDR3 DNA sequence: TGTGCCGGCAGCCGGGCCGCGACAGGGAGTAACGAGCAGTACTTC. This codes for CAGSRAATGSNEQYF. The chain carries TRBV11-2 and TRBJ2-7; 7 bases line up with TRBD1. Germline V gene lookup returns CDR1 SGHAT and CDR2 FQNNGV. CDR3 length: 15 residues. The full variable domain, in which reference TRBV11-2 and TRBJ2-7 provide the parts outside the CDR3, is EAGVAQSPRYKIIEKRQSVAFWCNPISGHATLYWYQQILGQGPKLLIQFQNNGVVDDSQLPKDRFSAERLKGVDSTLKIQPAKLEDSAVYLCAGSRAATGSNEQYFGPGTRLTVT.

This rearrangement joins TRBV10-3 to TRBJ2-5, with 12 positions matching TRBD1. The V gene end was trimmed by 4 bases and the J gene end by 3 bases; junction bases not matched to a gene: 3. CDR1 and CDR2 (germline): ENHRY, SYGVKD. This CDR3 has 15 residues. CDR3 coding DNA: TGTGCCATCAGTGCTGGGACAGGGGGCGAAGAGACCCAGTACTTC. Amino acid sequence: CAISAGTGGEETQYF.

This clonotype was observed many times. The chain couples TRBV10-3 to TRBJ2-7, with D possibly being TRBD2 (5 bases). Germline V gives CDR1 ENHRY, CDR2 SYGVKD. V lost 11 bases and J 2 bases, leaving 16 bases between the germline ends. This CDR3 has 13 residues. Here the CDR3 DNA reads TGTGCCGCCCAAGGACTCAACGCCTACGAGCAGTACTTC. Its protein product is CAAQGLNAYEQYF.

The V gene is TRBV7-2, the J gene TRBJ2-5, with D unclear. There are 13 residues in the CDR3. Trimming cost V 4 bases and J 3 bases, with 9 bases left between them. CDR1 is SGHTA and CDR2 is FQGNSA in the germline V gene. CDR3 sequence (DNA): TGTGCCAGCAGCTCCCCAGACAAAGAGACCCAGTACTTC. Residues: CASSSPDKETQYF.

This clonotype was seen repeatedly, ten times or more. The J gene is TRBJ2-7, the V gene TRBV7-8; 10 nucleotides align to TRBD1. This CDR3 contains 14 residues. The J segment lost 3 bases and the V segment lost 4 bases, leaving 3 bases of the junction unmatched. The germline gives CDR1 SGHVS, CDR2 FQNEAQ. The CDR3 bases are TGTGCCAGCAGCTCCGGGACAGGGGACTACGAGCAGTACTTC. It yields the protein CASSSGTGDYEQYF.

This sequence joins TRBV19 and TRBJ2-7; TRBD2 matches 7 bases. CDR1 and CDR2 (germline): LNHDA, SQIVND (reference sequence). Trimming cost V 5 bases and J 0 bases; bases outside gene matches: 10. This CDR3 region has 16 residues. The CDR3 region has the DNA TGTGCCAGTAGTGGCGCGGGGGTGACATCCTCCTACGAGCAGTACTTC. Its protein product is CASSGAGVTSSYEQYF.

V and J are TRBV15 and TRBJ2-1, with 7 bases fitting TRBD2. CDR1 and CDR2 from the germline V gene are LNHNV and YYDKDF (reference sequence). The V segment lost 0 bases and the J segment 4 bases; nucleotides outside the gene matches: 6. The CDR3 has 16 amino acids. CDR3 residues: CATSRDRVGGYNEQFF. The CDR3 coding sequence is TGTGCCACCAGCAGAGATAGAGTGGGGGGGTACAATGAGCAGTTCTTC.

V gene TRBV6-1 combines with J gene TRBJ1-5; D uncertain. Germline values: CDR1 MNHNS, CDR2 SASEGT. V gave up 3 bases and J gave up 4 bases, with 10 bases separating them. This CDR3 contains 14 residues. CDR3 region: CASSDRVWNQPQHF. The DNA for the CDR3 is TGTGCCAGCAGTGATAGGGTATGGAATCAGCCCCAGCATTTT.

This clonotype has a count of ten or more. The chain joins TRBV20-1 to TRBJ1-5; maybe TRBD1 (5 bases). The CDR3 consists of 14 residues. Germline lookup yields CDR1 DFQATT and CDR2 SNEGSKA (reference sequence). The V end lost 4 bases, the J end lost 7 bases, and 17 bases lay between the germline ends. Here the CDR3 DNA reads TGCAGTGCTACCCTCGGGGGGGGTGGACAGCCCCAGCATTTT. Translating gives CSATLGGGGQPQHF.

The chain recombines TRBV10-3 with TRBJ2-3, with no clear D. Germline V lookup: CDR1 ENHRY, CDR2 SYGVKD. Trimming removed 10 bases from V and 4 bases from J, with 18 bases in between. This CDR3 comprises 14 residues. CDR3 in DNA: TGTGCCAGCATGCCCAGATCCTTCGCAGATACGCAGTATTTT. Translating gives CASMPRSFADTQYF.

At least ten counts were recorded for this clonotype. V is TRBV10-2 and J is TRBJ1-5; 8 nucleotides match TRBD1. CDR1 and CDR2 from the germline V gene are WSHSY and SAAADI. J gave up 0 bases and V 0 bases, and 7 bases lay outside the gene matches. This CDR3 comprises 18 residues. The DNA for the CDR3 is TGCGCCAGCAGTGAGTCGAACGGACAGGGCTATAGCAATCAGCCCCAGCATTTT. Translation gives CASSESNGQGYSNQPQHF.

The chain is built from TRBV20-1 and TRBJ1-1, with D unclear. V lost 6 bases to trimming and J lost 5 bases, with 16 bases between them. The germline V gene encodes CDR1 DFQATT and CDR2 SNEGSKA (reference sequence). The CDR3 length is 13 residues. In DNA, the CDR3 is TGCAGTGCGCAAGACGTAGAAGGGACTGAAGCTTTCTTT. Translation gives CSAQDVEGTEAFF.

This clonotype turned up a few times. The chain joins TRBV5-6 to TRBJ1-2; 9 bases line up with TRBD1. The CDR3 totals 15 residues. Germline V lookup: CDR1 SGHDT, CDR2 YYEEEE. V trimming: 3 bases; J trimming: 5 bases; junction bases outside the gene matches: 8. This CDR3 is CASSSPGQGKYGYTF. For the CDR3, the DNA is TGTGCCAGCAGCTCCCCGGGACAGGGCAAATATGGCTACACCTTC.

This clonotype was detected many times. The genes are TRBV15 and TRBJ1-1; a possible D gene is TRBD1 (6 bases). Germline V gene data show CDR1 as LNHNV and CDR2 as YYDKDF (reference sequence). This CDR3 is built from 16 residues. Deletions cut 1 base from V and 3 bases from J, with 15 bases between. The CDR3 here is CATSRANRVEDTEAFF. The CDR3, as DNA: TGTGCCACCAGCAGAGCCAACAGGGTAGAGGACACTGAAGCTTTCTTT.

This chain links TRBV7-2 with TRBJ1-1; 7 bases are a match to TRBD1. The ends lost 6 bases at V and 1 base at J; junction bases unmatched: 8. The CDR3 has 15 residues. CDR1 is SGHTA and CDR2 is FQGNSA in the germline V gene. CDR3 sequence reads: CASSPGQAGNTEAFF. The CDR3 region has the DNA TGTGCCAGCAGTCCCGGACAGGCTGGGAACACTGAAGCTTTCTTT. The variable domain in full, completed from reference TRBV7-2 and TRBJ1-1, reads GAGVSQSPSNKVTEKGKDVELRCDPISGHTALYWYRQSLGQGLEFLIYFQGNSAPDKSGLPSDRFSAERTGGSVSTLTIQRTQQEDSAVYLCASSPGQAGNTEAFFGQGTRLTVV.

In its sample, this clonotype was seen many times. This rearrangement joins TRBV15 to TRBJ1-2, with TRBD1 matching 7 bases. This CDR3 is built from 14 residues. Per germline, CDR1 LNHNV and CDR2 YYDKDF (reference sequence). Losses at the gene ends were 6 bases for V and 5 bases for J; bases not matched to a gene: 9. CDR3 DNA sequence: TGTGCCACCAGGGAGGGGGCAGATCCTTATGGCTACACCTTC. Translating it yields CATREGADPYGYTF.